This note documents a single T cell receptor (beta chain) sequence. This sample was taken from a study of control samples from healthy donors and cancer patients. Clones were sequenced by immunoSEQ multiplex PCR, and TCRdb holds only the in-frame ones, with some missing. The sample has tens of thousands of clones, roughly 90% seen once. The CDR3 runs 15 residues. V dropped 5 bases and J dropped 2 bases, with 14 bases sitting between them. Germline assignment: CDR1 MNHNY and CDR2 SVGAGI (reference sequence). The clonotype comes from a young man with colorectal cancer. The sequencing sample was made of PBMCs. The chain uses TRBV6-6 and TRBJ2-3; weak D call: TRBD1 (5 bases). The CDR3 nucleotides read TGTGCCAGCAGTGTACAGGCGAAGATCACAGATACGCAGTATTTT. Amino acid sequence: CASSVQAKITDTQYF.